This TCR beta chain was found in a study of T cell changes during pregnancy in multiple sclerosis. This table comes from immunoSEQ multiplex PCR, and its TCRdb copy is limited to in-frame clones, with some not included. The table lists over 60,000 clones, 89% of them singletons. This clone was recorded once. V shed 1 base and J 8 bases; nucleotides not matched to a gene: 7. CDR3 length equals 16 residues. Germline CDR1 reads SGHDT; CDR2 reads YYEEEE. The sample in question was peripheral blood, obtained in the first trimester of pregnancy. The chain recombines TRBV5-6 with TRBJ1-6; 9 bases align to TRBD1. This clonotype was obtained from a female donor with multiple sclerosis, enrolled in a pregnancy study. As DNA, the CDR3 is TGTGCCAGCAGCTTGTATCGGGACAGGGTTTATTCACCCCTCCACTTT. Amino acids: CASSLYRDRVYSPLHF.